The present TCR beta chain was sequenced within a study of blood T cell repertoires in COVID-19. Looking at the study overall: Researchers got acute and convalescent COVID-19 samples from the United States, Italy and Spain.

How the authors handled the data: The authors estimated nucleated cell counts from reference gene primer amplification. Clones were read by immunoSEQ multiplex PCR, and TCRdb kept only the in-frame ones, dropping some. V and J calls and clone size are copied from that table; D and trimming were computed from the DNA. The table records about 270,000 clones, approximately 85% of them present only once. Each participant's cohort was designated according to participant-reported clinical history. The sequence was collected from a woman in her forties or fifties with acute COVID-19. Sequenced: PBMCs or T cells enriched from blood (not recorded which).

The CDR3: CASSPAAGDLYNEQFF. The CDR3 coding sequence is TGTGCCAGCAGCCCAGCCGCGGGGGACCTCTACAATGAGCAGTTCTTC. This chain links TRBV7-6 with TRBJ2-1; TRBD2 agrees at 7 bases. The CDR3 contains 16 residues. The V segment lost 5 bases and the J segment 3 bases; nucleotides outside the gene matches: 10. Germline CDR1 SGHVS, CDR2 FNYEAQ.